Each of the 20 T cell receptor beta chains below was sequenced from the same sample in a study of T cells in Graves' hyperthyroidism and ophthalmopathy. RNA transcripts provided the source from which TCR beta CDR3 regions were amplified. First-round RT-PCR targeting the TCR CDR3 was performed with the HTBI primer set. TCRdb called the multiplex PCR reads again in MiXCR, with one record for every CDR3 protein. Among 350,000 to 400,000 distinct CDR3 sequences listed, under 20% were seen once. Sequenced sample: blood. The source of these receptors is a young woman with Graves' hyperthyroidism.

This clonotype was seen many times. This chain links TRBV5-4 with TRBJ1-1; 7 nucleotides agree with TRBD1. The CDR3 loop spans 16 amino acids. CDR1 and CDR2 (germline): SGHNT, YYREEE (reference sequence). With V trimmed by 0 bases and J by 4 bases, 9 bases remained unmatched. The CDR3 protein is CASSLGAGGPATEAFF. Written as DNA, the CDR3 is TGTGCCAGCAGCTTGGGGGCAGGGGGGCCGGCCACTGAAGCTTTCTTT.

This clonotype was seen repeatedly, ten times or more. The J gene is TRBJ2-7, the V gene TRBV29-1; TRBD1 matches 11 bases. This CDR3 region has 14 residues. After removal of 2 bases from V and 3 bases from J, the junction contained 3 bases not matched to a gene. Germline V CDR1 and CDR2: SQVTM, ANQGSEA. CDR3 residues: CSVEMGQGGYEQYF. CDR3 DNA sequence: TGCAGCGTTGAAATGGGACAGGGGGGCTACGAGCAGTACTTC.

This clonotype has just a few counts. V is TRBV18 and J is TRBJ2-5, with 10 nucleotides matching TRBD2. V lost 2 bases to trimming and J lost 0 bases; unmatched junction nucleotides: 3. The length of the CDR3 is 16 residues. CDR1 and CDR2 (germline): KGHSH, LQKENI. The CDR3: CASSPLGLADQETQYF. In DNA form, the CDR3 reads TGTGCCAGCTCACCATTAGGACTAGCGGACCAAGAGACCCAGTACTTC.

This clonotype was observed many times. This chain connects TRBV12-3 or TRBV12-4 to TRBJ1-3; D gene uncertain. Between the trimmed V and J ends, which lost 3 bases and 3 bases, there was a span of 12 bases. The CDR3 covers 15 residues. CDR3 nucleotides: TGTGCCAGCAGTTTTTCGGTCGGTGGTGGAAACACCATATATTTT. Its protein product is CASSFSVGGGNTIYF.

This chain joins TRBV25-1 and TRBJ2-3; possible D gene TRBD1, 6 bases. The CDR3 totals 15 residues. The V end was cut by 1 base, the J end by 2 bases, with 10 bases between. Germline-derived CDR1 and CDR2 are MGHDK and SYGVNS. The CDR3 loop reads CASSESPGHTDTQYF. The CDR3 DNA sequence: TGTGCCAGCAGTGAATCGCCGGGACACACAGATACGCAGTATTTT.

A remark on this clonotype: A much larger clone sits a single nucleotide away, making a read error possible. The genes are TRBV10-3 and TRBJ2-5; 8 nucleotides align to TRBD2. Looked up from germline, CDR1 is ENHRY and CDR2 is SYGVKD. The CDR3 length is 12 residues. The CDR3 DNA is TGTGCCACCGGGGGGGGCGGTGAGACCCGGTACTTC. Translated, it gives CATGGGGETRYF.

CDR3 in amino acids: CASSTTGRGQTQYF. CDR3 DNA: TGTGCCAGCAGTACAACAGGAAGGGGACAGACCCAGTACTTC. V usage is TRBV12-3 or TRBV12-4 and J usage is TRBJ2-5, with D possibly being TRBD1 or TRBD2 (5 bases each). Deletions cut 5 bases from V and 6 bases from J, with 16 bases between. The CDR3 is made up of 14 amino acids.

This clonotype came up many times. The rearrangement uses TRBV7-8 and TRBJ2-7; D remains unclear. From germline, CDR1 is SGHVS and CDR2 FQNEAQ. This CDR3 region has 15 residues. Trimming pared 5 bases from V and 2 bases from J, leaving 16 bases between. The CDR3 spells CASSRTPTTAYEQYF. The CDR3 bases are TGTGCCAGCAGCCGCACCCCCACCACAGCCTACGAGCAGTACTTC.

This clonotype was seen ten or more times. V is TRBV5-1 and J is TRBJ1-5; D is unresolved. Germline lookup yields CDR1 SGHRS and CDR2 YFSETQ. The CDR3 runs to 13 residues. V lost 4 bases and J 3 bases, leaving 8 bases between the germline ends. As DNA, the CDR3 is TGCGCCAGCAGCCCGGGAGACAATCAGCCCCAGCATTTT. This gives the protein CASSPGDNQPQHF. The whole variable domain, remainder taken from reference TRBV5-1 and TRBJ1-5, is KAGVTQTPRYLIKTRGQQVTLSCSPISGHRSVSWYQQTPGQGLQFLFEYFSETQRNKGNFPGRFSGRQFSNSRSEMNVSTLELGDSALYLCASSPGDNQPQHFGDGTRLSIL.

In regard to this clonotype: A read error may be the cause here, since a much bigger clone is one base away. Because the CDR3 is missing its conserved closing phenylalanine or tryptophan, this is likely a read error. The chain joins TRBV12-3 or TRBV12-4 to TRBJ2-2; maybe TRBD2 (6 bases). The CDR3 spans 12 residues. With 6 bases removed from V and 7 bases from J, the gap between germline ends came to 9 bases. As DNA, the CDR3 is TGTGCCAGCAGGCTAGCGATCGGGGAGCTGTTTTTG. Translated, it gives CASRLAIGELFL.

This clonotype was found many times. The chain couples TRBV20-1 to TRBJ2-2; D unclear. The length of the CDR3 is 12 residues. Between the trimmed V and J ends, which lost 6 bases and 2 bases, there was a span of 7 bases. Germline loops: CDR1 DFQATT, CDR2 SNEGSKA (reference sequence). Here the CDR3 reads CSATINTGELFF. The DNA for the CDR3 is TGCAGTGCCACTATAAACACCGGGGAGCTGTTTTTT.

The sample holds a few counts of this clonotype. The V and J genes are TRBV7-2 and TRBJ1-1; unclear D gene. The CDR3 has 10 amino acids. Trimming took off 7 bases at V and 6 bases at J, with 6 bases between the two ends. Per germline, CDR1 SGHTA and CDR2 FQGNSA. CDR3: CASKGPEAFF. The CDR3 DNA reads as TGTGCCAGCAAGGGCCCTGAAGCTTTCTTT.

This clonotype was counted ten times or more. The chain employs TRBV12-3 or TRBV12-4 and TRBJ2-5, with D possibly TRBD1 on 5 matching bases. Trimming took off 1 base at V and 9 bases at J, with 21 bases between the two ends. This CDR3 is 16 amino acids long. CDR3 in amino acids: CASSLEWQEGDGSQYF. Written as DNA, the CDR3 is TGTGCCAGCAGTTTAGAGTGGCAGGAAGGGGATGGATCCCAGTACTTC.

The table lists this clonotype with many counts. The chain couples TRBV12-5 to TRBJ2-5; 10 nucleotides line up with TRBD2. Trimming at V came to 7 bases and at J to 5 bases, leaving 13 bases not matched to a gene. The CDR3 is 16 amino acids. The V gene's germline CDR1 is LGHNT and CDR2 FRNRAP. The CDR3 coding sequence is TGTGCTAGTGTCAGCCTAGCGGGGGATGTGGAGGAGACCCAGTACTTC. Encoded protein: CASVSLAGDVEETQYF.

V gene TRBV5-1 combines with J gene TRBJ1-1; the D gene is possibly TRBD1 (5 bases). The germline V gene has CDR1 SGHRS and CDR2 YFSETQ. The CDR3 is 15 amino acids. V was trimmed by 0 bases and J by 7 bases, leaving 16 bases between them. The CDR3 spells CASSLAGTTGGEAFF. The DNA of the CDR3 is TGCGCCAGCAGCTTGGCCGGGACGACTGGGGGTGAAGCTTTCTTT.

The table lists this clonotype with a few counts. CDR3 residues: CASSQFRGTADGYTF. The DNA of the CDR3 is TGCGCCAGCAGCCAGTTCAGGGGGACAGCTGACGGCTACACCTTC. This chain links TRBV4-1 with TRBJ1-2, with 7 nucleotides matching TRBD1. V was clipped by 3 bases and J by 8 bases; unmatched bases: 12. The CDR3 runs to 15 residues. CDR1 MGHRA and CDR2 YSYEKL come from the germline V gene.

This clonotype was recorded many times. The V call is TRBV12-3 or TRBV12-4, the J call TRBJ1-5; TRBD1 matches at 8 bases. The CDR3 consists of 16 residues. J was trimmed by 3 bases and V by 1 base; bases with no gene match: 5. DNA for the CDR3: TGTGCCAGCAGTTTAGGGAGGACAGGGCACAATCAGCCCCAGCATTTT. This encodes CASSLGRTGHNQPQHF.

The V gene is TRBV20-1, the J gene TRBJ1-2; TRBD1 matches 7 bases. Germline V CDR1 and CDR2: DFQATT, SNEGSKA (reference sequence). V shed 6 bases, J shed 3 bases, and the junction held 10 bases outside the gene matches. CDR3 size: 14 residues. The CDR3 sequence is CSAGSGTAHYGYTF. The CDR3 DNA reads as TGCAGTGCCGGCTCCGGGACAGCACACTATGGCTACACCTTC.

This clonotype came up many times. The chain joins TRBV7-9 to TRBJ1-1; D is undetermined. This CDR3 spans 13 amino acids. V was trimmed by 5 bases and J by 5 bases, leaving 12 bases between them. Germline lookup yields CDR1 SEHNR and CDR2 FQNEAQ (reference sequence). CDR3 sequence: CASSRAGGTEAFF. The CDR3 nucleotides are TGTGCCAGCAGCCGGGCAGGAGGGACTGAAGCTTTCTTT.

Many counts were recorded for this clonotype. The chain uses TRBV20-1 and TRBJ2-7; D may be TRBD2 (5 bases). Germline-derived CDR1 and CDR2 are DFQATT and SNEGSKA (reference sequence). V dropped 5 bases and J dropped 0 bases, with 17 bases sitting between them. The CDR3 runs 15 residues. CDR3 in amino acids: CSAPDQRALSYEQYF. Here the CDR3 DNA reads TGCAGTGCTCCCGACCAGAGGGCCCTCTCCTACGAGCAGTACTTC.